These T cell receptor beta chains were read from a single sample in a study of CDR3 diversity in severe acne. TCRdb ran MiXCR on the PCR reads and lists one entry per CDR3 protein. The table has roughly 79,000 distinct CDR3 sequences, under 55% seen once; the top ten hold around a tenth. Sequences were obtained from blood. The receptors here all came from a male donor with severe acne vulgaris. CDR3s include the opening cysteine and the closing phenylalanine or tryptophan. The order of the fields is CDR3 DNA, CDR3 protein, J gene, D gene, V gene, clone size. D genes are given only for firm matches. Rows may omit the clone size; those that give it use once, few, many or a size class.

CDR3nt: TGTGCCAGCAGCTTAGGACGGGTGGCTGGCTACACCTTC
CDR3aa: CASSLGRVAGYTF
j_gene: TRBJ1-2
d_gene: NA
v_gene: TRBV7-8
abundance: few

CDR3nt: TGTGCCAGCAGCTTTCGCCGGGCAGATACGCAGTATTTT
CDR3aa: CASSFRRADTQYF
j_gene: TRBJ2-3
d_gene: NA
v_gene: TRBV7-2
abundance: many

CDR3nt: TGTGCCAGCAGCTTATGGCCGGACGCGTCAGGGGGCGCGGGTGCAGATACGCAGTATTTT
CDR3aa: CASSLWPDASGGAGADTQYF
j_gene: TRBJ2-3
d_gene: TRBD1
v_gene: TRBV7-2
abundance: NA

CDR3nt: TGTGCCAGCAGCTTATGGGGGGGGAATCAAGAGACCCAGTACTTC
CDR3aa: CASSLWGGNQETQYF
j_gene: TRBJ2-5
d_gene: TRBD2
v_gene: TRBV11-2
abundance: NA

CDR3nt: TGTGCCATCAGAAGGGACAGGGAAGAGACCCAGTACTTC
CDR3aa: CAIRRDREETQYF
j_gene: TRBJ2-5
d_gene: TRBD1
v_gene: TRBV10-3
abundance: NA

CDR3nt: TGTGCCAGCAGTTTTCAGGGAGGGGACACCGGGGAGCTGTTTTTT
CDR3aa: CASSFQGGDTGELFF
j_gene: TRBJ2-2
d_gene: TRBD2
v_gene: TRBV12-3/TRBV12-4
abundance: NA

CDR3nt: TGTGCCAGTAGTATACCTAGGACGGTGGGGTCAAACTATGGCTACACCTTC
CDR3aa: CASSIPRTVGSNYGYTF
j_gene: TRBJ1-2
d_gene: NA
v_gene: TRBV11-1
abundance: NA

CDR3nt: TGCGCCAGCAGACGGGGCGGGGCGGGGACGGTAGAGACCCAGTACTTC
CDR3aa: CASRRGGAGTVETQYF
j_gene: TRBJ2-5
d_gene: NA
v_gene: TRBV5-1
abundance: NA

CDR3nt: TGTGCCAGCAGTTCCAACGACAATTCTTGGGAGACCCAGTACTTC
CDR3aa: CASSSNDNSWETQYF
j_gene: TRBJ2-5
d_gene: NA
v_gene: TRBV6-5
abundance: few

CDR3nt: TGTGCCAGCAGTGAGGGCGAGGTGACTGAAGCTTTCTTT
CDR3aa: CASSEGEVTEAFF
j_gene: TRBJ1-1
d_gene: NA
v_gene: TRBV25-1
abundance: few

CDR3nt: TGTGCCAGCAGTGGGACTAGCGACACCGGGGAGCTGTTTTTT
CDR3aa: CASSGTSDTGELFF
j_gene: TRBJ2-2
d_gene: TRBD2
v_gene: TRBV25-1
abundance: many

CDR3nt: TGTGCCAGCAGCGTAGGGGATACCGGGGAGCTGTTTTTT
CDR3aa: CASSVGDTGELFF
j_gene: TRBJ2-2
d_gene: NA
v_gene: TRBV9
abundance: NA

CDR3nt: TGTGCCAGCAGCGCGAGCCATCTAGCGGAGACCCAGTACTTC
CDR3aa: CASSASHLAETQYF
j_gene: TRBJ2-5
d_gene: NA
v_gene: TRBV7-8
abundance: many

CDR3nt: TGTGCCAGTCAGCGACTAGCGGGAGATGGGTACAATGAGCAGTTCTTC
CDR3aa: CASQRLAGDGYNEQFF
j_gene: TRBJ2-1
d_gene: TRBD2
v_gene: TRBV11-2
abundance: once

CDR3nt: TGCAGTGCTTACCCCGAGGAGGGGCGGTCCTACGAGCAGTACTTC
CDR3aa: CSAYPEEGRSYEQYF
j_gene: TRBJ2-7
d_gene: NA
v_gene: TRBV20-1
abundance: NA

CDR3nt: TGCAGCGTTGAACGGGACAGGCTTTTCTATGGCTACACCTTC
CDR3aa: CSVERDRLFYGYTF
j_gene: TRBJ1-2
d_gene: TRBD1
v_gene: TRBV29-1
abundance: NA

CDR3nt: TGCGCCAGCAGCCCGCTACCATCGTATGGGGAGCAGTACTTC
CDR3aa: CASSPLPSYGEQYF
j_gene: TRBJ2-7
d_gene: NA
v_gene: TRBV7-6
abundance: NA

CDR3nt: TGTGCCAGCAGTGAAGTAGGGAGTGGCCATGGCTACACCTTC
CDR3aa: CASSEVGSGHGYTF
j_gene: TRBJ1-2
d_gene: NA
v_gene: TRBV25-1
abundance: NA

CDR3nt: TGTGCCAGCAGTGAAAATTGGAGGGCTGGGGCCAACGTCCTGACTTTC
CDR3aa: CASSENWRAGANVLTF
j_gene: TRBJ2-6
d_gene: NA
v_gene: TRBV25-1
abundance: NA

CDR3nt: TGTGCCAGCAGCTCGGACCGGGATACGCAGTATTTT
CDR3aa: CASSSDRDTQYF
j_gene: TRBJ2-3
d_gene: NA
v_gene: TRBV7-6
abundance: once

CDR3nt: TGTGCCAGCAGGAGACAGGGGGAAGGAAAACTGTTTTTT
CDR3aa: CASRRQGEGKLFF
j_gene: TRBJ1-4
d_gene: TRBD1
v_gene: TRBV28
abundance: NA

CDR3nt: TGTGCCAGCAGCTTAGAAAGACGTCGGGACAGGGGTGTTGAGACCCAGTACTTC
CDR3aa: CASSLERRRDRGVETQYF
j_gene: TRBJ2-5
d_gene: TRBD1
v_gene: TRBV7-9
abundance: NA

CDR3nt: TGTGCCAGCAGTACCACCGGGACATATAACTATGGCTACACCTTC
CDR3aa: CASSTTGTYNYGYTF
j_gene: TRBJ1-2
d_gene: NA
v_gene: TRBV25-1
abundance: NA

CDR3nt: TGCGCCAGCAGCTTTACGGGGGGGATTACTGAAGCTTTCTTT
CDR3aa: CASSFTGGITEAFF
j_gene: TRBJ1-1
d_gene: NA
v_gene: TRBV5-1
abundance: NA

CDR3nt: TGTGCCAGCAGCGAGGGACAGGGGGCGAGGGAGCAGTACTTC
CDR3aa: CASSEGQGAREQYF
j_gene: TRBJ2-7
d_gene: TRBD1
v_gene: TRBV12-3/TRBV12-4
abundance: NA

CDR3nt: TGTGCTAGAGACCGGCAGGGGGATGGCTACACCTTC
CDR3aa: CARDRQGDGYTF
j_gene: TRBJ1-2
d_gene: TRBD1
v_gene: TRBV25-1
abundance: NA

CDR3nt: TGTGCCAGCAGTTCCAGCGGGAGGTCGGAGACCCAGTACTTC
CDR3aa: CASSSSGRSETQYF
j_gene: TRBJ2-5
d_gene: TRBD2
v_gene: TRBV28
abundance: many

CDR3nt: TGCAGTGCTAGAGATCCCCAAACTAGCAGGACCTTCCAGTTCTTC
CDR3aa: CSARDPQTSRTFQFF
j_gene: TRBJ2-1
d_gene: NA
v_gene: TRBV20-1
abundance: NA

CDR3nt: TGTGCCAGCAGCTTAAGCGGTACCTACGAGCAGTACTTC
CDR3aa: CASSLSGTYEQYF
j_gene: TRBJ2-7
d_gene: NA
v_gene: TRBV7-6
abundance: NA

CDR3nt: TGTGCCAGCAGCGTGGGGCAGGGCTCTGGGGCCAACGTCCTGACTTTC
CDR3aa: CASSVGQGSGANVLTF
j_gene: TRBJ2-6
d_gene: NA
v_gene: TRBV9
abundance: few

CDR3nt: TGCAGTGCTAGATCCCCTGGGGGGTTCAATGAGCAGTTCTTC
CDR3aa: CSARSPGGFNEQFF
j_gene: TRBJ2-1
d_gene: NA
v_gene: TRBV20-1
abundance: many